The 9 T cell receptor beta chains given below trace back to one sample, sequenced in a study of low-dose radiotherapy and immunotherapy resistance in tumors. Stated time point: after trial treatment. Treatment in this sample: LDRT plus nivolumab, ipilimumab, low-dose cyclophosphamide and aspirin (RACIN trial). Gene-specific TRAV and TRBV primers were used for first-strand cDNA, covering alpha and beta chains. The PCR that amplified TCRs ran for 20 cycles, relying on a constant-region primer and a V-primer adapter. From the reads, TCRdb called clonotypes with MiXCR, one entry per CDR3 protein. The profile shows about 97,000 distinct CDR3 sequences, less than 25% of them singletons. The material sequenced was PBMCs, taken after low-dose radiotherapy plus immunotherapy. The receptors stem from a male donor with prostate cancer.

This clonotype was seen ten or more times. V usage is TRBV6-1 and J usage is TRBJ2-5; D is uncertain. The CDR3 is 14 residues long. Per the germline V gene, CDR1 is MNHNS and CDR2 is SASEGT. The germline V and J ends were trimmed by 3 bases and 1 base, with 9 bases remaining between them. The CDR3: CASSEESTQETQYF. The DNA of the CDR3 is TGTGCCAGCAGTGAGGAGAGCACCCAAGAGACCCAGTACTTC.

The V and J genes are TRBV7-9 and TRBJ1-1; weak D call: TRBD1 (5 bases). This CDR3 has 14 residues. CDR1 is SEHNR, CDR2 FQNEAQ, per germline (reference sequence). Trimming shortened V by 8 bases and J by 6 bases, and 19 bases separated the two germline ends. The DNA of the CDR3 is TGTGCCAGCGTCCAATGGGGACTAGGAGCTGAAGCTTTCTTT. Residues: CASVQWGLGAEAFF.

This clonotype was picked up many times. The genes are TRBV7-3 and TRBJ1-5; D unclear. V was pared by 4 bases and J by 6 bases, with 10 bases between. This CDR3 spans 13 amino acids. Germline CDR1 is SGHTA and CDR2 is FQGTGA. The CDR3 DNA reads TGTGCCAGCAGCTCATATTCGGGTCAGCCCCAGCATTTT. As protein: CASSSYSGQPQHF. Based on the CDR3 plus reference TRBV7-3 and TRBJ1-5, the full variable domain is GAGVSQTPSNKVTEKGKYVELRCDPISGHTALYWYRQSLGQGPEFLIYFQGTGAADDSGLPNDRFFAVRPEGSVSTLKIQRTERGDSAVYLCASSSYSGQPQHFGDGTRLSIL.

This clonotype has ten or more counts. The chain carries TRBV7-2 and TRBJ1-1; tentatively, D is TRBD1 (6 bases). V dropped 5 bases and J dropped 4 bases, with 14 bases sitting between them. Germline loops: CDR1 SGHTA, CDR2 FQGNSA. The CDR3 extends over 14 amino acids. The CDR3 loop reads CASSLTGLATEAFF. CDR3 bases: TGTGCCAGCAGCCTCACAGGGCTGGCCACTGAAGCTTTCTTT.

The sample holds many counts of this clonotype. The chain combines TRBV12-3 or TRBV12-4 with TRBJ1-4; TRBD1 might be the D (6 bases). Trimming removed 3 bases from V and 4 bases from J, with 9 bases in between. The CDR3 has 14 amino acids. In DNA form, the CDR3 reads TGTGCCAGCAGTTTGGTAGGGGGTAATGAAAAACTGTTTTTT. This gives the protein CASSLVGGNEKLFF.

This clonotype was picked up many times. The chain employs TRBV28 and TRBJ2-1; no definite D call. The CDR3 is 13 residues long. V was trimmed by 7 bases and J by 0 bases, leaving 7 bases between them. Germline CDR1 is MDHEN and CDR2 is SYDVKM. This CDR3 reads CASTPGSYNEQFF. CDR3 coding DNA: TGTGCCAGCACCCCCGGCTCCTACAATGAGCAGTTCTTC.

V usage is TRBV5-5 and J usage is TRBJ2-1; 13 nucleotides agree with TRBD2. This CDR3 has 14 residues. Trimming at V came to 5 bases and at J to 9 bases, leaving 5 bases not matched to a gene. Germline loops: CDR1 SGHKS, CDR2 YYEKEE (reference sequence). This chain's CDR3 is CASSLGLAGAEQFF. The DNA of the CDR3 is TGTGCCAGCAGTCTAGGACTAGCGGGAGCTGAGCAGTTCTTC.

This clonotype turned up a few times. This sequence is one base from a far larger clone and is likely a read error. The genes are TRBV6-6 and TRBJ2-5, with D perhaps TRBD2 (5 bases). The germline CDR1 and CDR2 sequences are MNHNY and SVGAGI (reference sequence). V lost 5 bases to trimming and J lost 11 bases, with 15 bases between them. The CDR3 is 12 amino acids. The CDR3 DNA follows: TGTGCCAGCAGTAGCCAGGAGGATGAGCAGTACTTC. It is translated as CASSSQEDEQYF.

This clonotype was observed many times. The chain couples TRBV7-9 to TRBJ2-2; D is perhaps TRBD1 (5 bases). Germline V gene data show CDR1 as SEHNR and CDR2 as FQNEAQ (reference sequence). The CDR3 contains 14 residues. The V gene lost 6 bases and the J gene lost 1 base, with 9 bases spanning the gap. The CDR3 nucleotides read TGTGCCAGCAGACTAAGGGGGAACACCGGGGAGCTGTTTTTT. Translating gives CASRLRGNTGELFF.